Below, one TCR beta chain is given with its context. With 7 bases removed from V and 1 base from J, the gap between germline ends came to 16 bases. This CDR3 has 15 amino acids. The germline V gene encodes CDR1 LNHDA and CDR2 SQIVND (reference sequence). TCRdb's copy holds only in-frame clones and misses some; the assay was immunoSEQ multiplex PCR. The sample yields around 230,000 clones, 90% to 95% seen once. The sample is drawn from a study of control samples from healthy donors and cancer patients. Specimen: blood. The genes are TRBV19 and TRBJ1-1; TRBD1 is a possible D gene (6 bases). The sequence derives from a man between 50 and 59 years old in good health. The CDR3 DNA reads TGTGCCAGTACCCCTGGATTAGGGGGGAACACTGAAGCTTTCTTT. Amino acids: CASTPGLGGNTEAFF.